This T cell receptor (beta chain) was obtained from a study of blood T cell repertoires in COVID-19. Study information: From the United States, Italy and Spain came samples of acute and convalescent COVID-19. Nucleic acid was either cDNA or gDNA, and it came from T cells, B-cell-depleted T cells, or PBMCs.

Between the trimmed V and J ends, which lost 5 bases and 7 bases, there was a span of 23 bases. This CDR3 is 16 amino acids long. Germline CDR1 is LNHDA and CDR2 is SQIVND (reference sequence). Per the original methods: The assay estimated nucleated cells by amplifying reference gene primers. Generated by immunoSEQ multiplex PCR, the TCRdb table keeps only in-frame clones and is missing some. V and J calls and clone size are those listed in that table; D and trimming were worked out from the DNA. This table has some 300,000 clones, 85% appearing once. This rearrangement joins TRBV19 to TRBJ1-2, with D possibly being TRBD1 (5 bases). The TCR originated in a woman between 45 and 65 years old with active or convalescent COVID-19. Sequences were obtained from peripheral blood. The chain's CDR3 is CASSSLLRVYGAGYTF. The DNA for the CDR3 is TGTGCCAGTAGTTCTCTACTCAGGGTGTATGGGGCTGGCTACACCTTC. Using reference TRBV19 and TRBJ1-2 for the parts outside the CDR3, the full variable domain is DGGITQSPKYLFRKEGQNVTLSCEQNLNHDAMYWYRQDPGQGLRLIYYSQIVNDFQKGDIAEGYSVSREKKESFPLTVTSAQKNPTAFYLCASSSLLRVYGAGYTFGSGTRLTVV.